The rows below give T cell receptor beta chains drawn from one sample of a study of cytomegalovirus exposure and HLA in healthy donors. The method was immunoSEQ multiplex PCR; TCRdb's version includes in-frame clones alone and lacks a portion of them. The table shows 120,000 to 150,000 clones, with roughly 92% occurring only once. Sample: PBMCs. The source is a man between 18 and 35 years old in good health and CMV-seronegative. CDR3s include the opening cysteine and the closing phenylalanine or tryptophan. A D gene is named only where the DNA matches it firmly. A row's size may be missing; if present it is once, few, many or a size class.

cdr3_nt: TGCAGCGTTGATGCCGGGGGGTCGGGGGGATCTGAAGCTTTCTTT
cdr3_aa: CSVDAGGSGGSEAFF
clone_size: NA
j_call: TRBJ1-1
v_call: TRBV29-1
d_call: NA

cdr3_nt: TGTGCCAGTTCAGCCCGGGACAGCTATGGCTACACCTTC
cdr3_aa: CASSARDSYGYTF
clone_size: NA
j_call: TRBJ1-2
v_call: TRBV18
d_call: TRBD1

cdr3_nt: TGTGCCAGCAGCATCACAACCCGACCTGCCGGGACACTGCCATTCCAAGAGACCCAGTACTTC
cdr3_aa: CASSITTRPAGTLPFQETQYF
clone_size: NA
j_call: TRBJ2-5
v_call: TRBV21-1
d_call: NA

cdr3_nt: TGTGCCACCAGTCCGACAGGGGTCAATCAGCCCCAGCATTTT
cdr3_aa: CATSPTGVNQPQHF
clone_size: NA
j_call: TRBJ1-5
v_call: TRBV15
d_call: TRBD1

cdr3_nt: TGTGCCAGCAGCTTATATGGGACTAGTTTCTACAATGAGCAGTTCTTC
cdr3_aa: CASSLYGTSFYNEQFF
clone_size: NA
j_call: TRBJ2-1
v_call: TRBV7-8
d_call: TRBD2

cdr3_nt: TGCGCCAGCAGCTGGTCAGGGGGGCCACAAGAGACCCAGTACTTC
cdr3_aa: CASSWSGGPQETQYF
clone_size: NA
j_call: TRBJ2-5
v_call: TRBV5-1
d_call: NA

cdr3_nt: TGTGCCAGCAGCTTGGGAGGACAGCGCTGGTCTGGAAACACCATATATTTT
cdr3_aa: CASSLGGQRWSGNTIYF
clone_size: once
j_call: TRBJ1-3
v_call: TRBV5-6
d_call: NA

cdr3_nt: TGTGCCAGTCGGTCCATGAACACTGAAGCTTTCTTT
cdr3_aa: CASRSMNTEAFF
clone_size: NA
j_call: TRBJ1-1
v_call: TRBV2
d_call: NA

cdr3_nt: TGTGCCAGCAGCTTAGAGGGGACAAGTAACTATGGCTACACCTTC
cdr3_aa: CASSLEGTSNYGYTF
clone_size: NA
j_call: TRBJ1-2
v_call: TRBV11-3
d_call: NA

cdr3_nt: TGTGCCAGCAGCGTAGATCACAGCCACACAGATACGCAGTATTTT
cdr3_aa: CASSVDHSHTDTQYF
clone_size: NA
j_call: TRBJ2-3
v_call: TRBV9
d_call: NA

cdr3_nt: TGCGCCAGCAGCAAAACAGGGGCAAGTGAGCAGTTCTTC
cdr3_aa: CASSKTGASEQFF
clone_size: NA
j_call: TRBJ2-1
v_call: TRBV5-1
d_call: TRBD1

cdr3_nt: TGTGCCAGCAGCCAAGCCGGTTTTAGTCCCTCCTACGAGCAGTACTTC
cdr3_aa: CASSQAGFSPSYEQYF
clone_size: NA
j_call: TRBJ2-7
v_call: TRBV14
d_call: NA

cdr3_nt: TGTGCCAGCAGTTATGGGGGCACGCAATACGAGCAGTACTTC
cdr3_aa: CASSYGGTQYEQYF
clone_size: NA
j_call: TRBJ2-7
v_call: TRBV6-6
d_call: NA

cdr3_nt: TGTGCCAGCAGCGGGAGGGGACTAAACACTGAAGCTTTCTTT
cdr3_aa: CASSGRGLNTEAFF
clone_size: NA
j_call: TRBJ1-1
v_call: TRBV7-6
d_call: NA

cdr3_nt: TGTGCCAGCAGCTTGGGAAGGGGGCGCAACACCGGGGAGCTGTTTTTT
cdr3_aa: CASSLGRGRNTGELFF
clone_size: NA
j_call: TRBJ2-2
v_call: TRBV5-6
d_call: TRBD1

cdr3_nt: TGCGCCAGCAGTCTAGCGGGGGATTCCTCCTACGAGCAGTACTTC
cdr3_aa: CASSLAGDSSYEQYF
clone_size: NA
j_call: TRBJ2-7
v_call: TRBV10-2
d_call: TRBD2